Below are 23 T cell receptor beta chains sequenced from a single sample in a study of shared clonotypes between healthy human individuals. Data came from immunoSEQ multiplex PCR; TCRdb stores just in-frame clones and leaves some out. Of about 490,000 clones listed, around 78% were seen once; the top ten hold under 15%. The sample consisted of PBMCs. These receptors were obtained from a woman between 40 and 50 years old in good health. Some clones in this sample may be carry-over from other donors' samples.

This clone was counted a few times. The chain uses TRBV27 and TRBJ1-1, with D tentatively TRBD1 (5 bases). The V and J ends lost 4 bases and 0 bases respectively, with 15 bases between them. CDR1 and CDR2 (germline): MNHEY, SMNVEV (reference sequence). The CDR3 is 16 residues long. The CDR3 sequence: CASSSLGGGMNTEAFF. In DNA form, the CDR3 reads TGTGCCAGCAGTTCCCTCGGGGGAGGTATGAACACTGAAGCTTTCTTT.

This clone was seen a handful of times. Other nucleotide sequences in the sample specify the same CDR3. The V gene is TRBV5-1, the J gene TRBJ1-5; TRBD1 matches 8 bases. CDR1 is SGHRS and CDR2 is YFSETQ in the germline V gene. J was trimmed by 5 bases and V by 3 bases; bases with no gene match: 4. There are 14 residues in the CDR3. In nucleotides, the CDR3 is TGCGCCAGCAGCTCCGGACAGGGTGATCAGCCCCAGCATTTT. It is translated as CASSSGQGDQPQHF.

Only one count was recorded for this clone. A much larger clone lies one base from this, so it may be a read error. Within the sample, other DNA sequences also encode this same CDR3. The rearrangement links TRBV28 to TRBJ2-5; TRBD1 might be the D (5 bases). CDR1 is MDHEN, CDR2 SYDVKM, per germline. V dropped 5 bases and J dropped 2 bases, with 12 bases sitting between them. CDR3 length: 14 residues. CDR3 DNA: TGTGCCAGCAGTCCCCCGACAGCTCAAGAGACCCAGTACTTC. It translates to CASSPPTAQETQYF.

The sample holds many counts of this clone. CDR3 residues: CASSQSTSGRLTGELFF. The CDR3, as DNA: TGCGCCAGCAGTCAATCGACTAGCGGGAGACTGACCGGGGAGCTGTTTTTT. V usage is TRBV23-1 and J usage is TRBJ2-2, with 12 nucleotides matching TRBD2. TRBV23-1 is an ORF for which the function is uncertain. V shed 0 bases and J 5 bases; nucleotides not matched to a gene: 4. CDR3 length: 17 amino acids.

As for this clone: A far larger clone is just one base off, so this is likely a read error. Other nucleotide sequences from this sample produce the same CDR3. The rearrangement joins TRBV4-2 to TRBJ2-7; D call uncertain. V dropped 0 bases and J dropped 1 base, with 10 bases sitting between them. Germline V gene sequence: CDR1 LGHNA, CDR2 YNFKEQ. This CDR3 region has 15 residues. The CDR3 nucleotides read TGTGCCAGCAGCCAAGAAGGAGACGTATCCTACGAGCAGTACTTC. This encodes CASSQEGDVSYEQYF.

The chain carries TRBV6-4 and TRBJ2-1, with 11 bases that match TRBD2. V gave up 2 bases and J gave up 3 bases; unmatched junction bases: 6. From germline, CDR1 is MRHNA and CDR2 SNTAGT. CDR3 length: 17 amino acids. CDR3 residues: CASSDTSGRWDYNEQFF. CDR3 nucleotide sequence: TGTGCCAGCAGTGACACTAGCGGGAGATGGGACTACAATGAGCAGTTCTTC.

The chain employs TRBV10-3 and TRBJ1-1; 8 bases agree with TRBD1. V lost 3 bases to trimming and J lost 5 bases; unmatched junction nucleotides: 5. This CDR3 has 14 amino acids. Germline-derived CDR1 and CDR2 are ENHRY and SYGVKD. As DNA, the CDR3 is TGTGCCATCAGTGAATCGAACAGGGGGACTGAAGCTTTCTTT. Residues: CAISESNRGTEAFF.

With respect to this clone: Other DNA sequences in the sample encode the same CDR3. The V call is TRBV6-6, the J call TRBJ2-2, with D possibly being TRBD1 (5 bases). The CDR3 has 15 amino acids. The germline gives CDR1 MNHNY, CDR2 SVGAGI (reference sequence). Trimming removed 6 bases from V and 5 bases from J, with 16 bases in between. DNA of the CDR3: TGTGCCAGCAGGCCGCAGGGTTCGGGTACCGGGGAGCTGTTTTTT. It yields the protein CASRPQGSGTGELFF.

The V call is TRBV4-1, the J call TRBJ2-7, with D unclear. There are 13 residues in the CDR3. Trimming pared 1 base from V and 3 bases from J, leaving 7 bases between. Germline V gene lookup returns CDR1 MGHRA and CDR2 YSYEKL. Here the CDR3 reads CASSQVRSYEQYF. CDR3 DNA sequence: TGCGCCAGCAGCCAAGTACGTAGCTACGAGCAGTACTTC.

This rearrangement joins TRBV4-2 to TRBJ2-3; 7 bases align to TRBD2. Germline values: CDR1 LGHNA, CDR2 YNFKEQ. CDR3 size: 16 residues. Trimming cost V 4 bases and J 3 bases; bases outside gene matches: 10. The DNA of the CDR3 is TGTGCCAGCAGCCCCCTACTAGCGTCTATGACAGATACGCAGTATTTT. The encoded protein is CASSPLLASMTDTQYF.

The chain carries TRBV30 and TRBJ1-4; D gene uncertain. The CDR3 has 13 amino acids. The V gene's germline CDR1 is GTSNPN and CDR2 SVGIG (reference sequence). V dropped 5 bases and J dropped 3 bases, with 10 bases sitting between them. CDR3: CAWERGPNEKLFF. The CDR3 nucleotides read TGTGCCTGGGAGAGAGGGCCTAATGAAAAACTGTTTTTT. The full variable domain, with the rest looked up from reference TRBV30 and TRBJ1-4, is SQTIHQWPATLVQPVGSPLSLECTVEGTSNPNLYWYRQAAGRGLQLLFYSVGIGQISSEVPQNLSASRPQDRQFILSSKKLLLSDSGFYLCAWERGPNEKLFFGSGTQLSVL.

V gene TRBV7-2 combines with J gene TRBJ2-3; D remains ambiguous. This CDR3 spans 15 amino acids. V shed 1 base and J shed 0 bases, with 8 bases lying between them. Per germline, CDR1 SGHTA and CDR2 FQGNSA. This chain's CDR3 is CASSLVFVSTDTQYF. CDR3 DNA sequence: TGTGCCAGCAGCTTAGTATTTGTCAGCACAGATACGCAGTATTTT.

CDR3 sequence reads: CASSLEGINEQFF. The CDR3 bases are TGTGCCAGCAGCTTGGAGGGGATAAATGAGCAGTTCTTC. The V and J genes are TRBV7-2 and TRBJ2-1; a possible D gene is TRBD2 (6 bases). Germline CDR1 SGHTA, CDR2 FQGNSA. This CDR3 has 13 amino acids. Trimming took 3 bases from V and 7 from J, leaving 10 bases between them. The variable domain in full, with the rest retrieved from reference TRBV7-2 and TRBJ2-1, is GAGVSQSPSNKVTEKGKDVELRCDPISGHTALYWYRQSLGQGLEFLIYFQGNSAPDKSGLPSDRFSAERTGGSVSTLTIQRTQQEDSAVYLCASSLEGINEQFFGPGTRLTVL.

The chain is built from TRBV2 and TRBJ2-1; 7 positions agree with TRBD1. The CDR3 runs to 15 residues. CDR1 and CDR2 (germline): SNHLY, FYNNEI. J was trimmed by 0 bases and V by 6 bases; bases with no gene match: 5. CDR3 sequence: CASSQGDLSYNEQFF. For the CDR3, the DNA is TGTGCCAGCAGCCAGGGGGACCTCTCCTACAATGAGCAGTTCTTC.

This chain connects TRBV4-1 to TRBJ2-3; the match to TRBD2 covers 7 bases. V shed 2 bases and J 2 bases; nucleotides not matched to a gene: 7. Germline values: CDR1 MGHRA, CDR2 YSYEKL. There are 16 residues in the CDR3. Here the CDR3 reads CASSQRGSPPTDTQYF. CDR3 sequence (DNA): TGCGCCAGCAGCCAACGCGGGAGTCCTCCCACAGATACGCAGTATTTT.

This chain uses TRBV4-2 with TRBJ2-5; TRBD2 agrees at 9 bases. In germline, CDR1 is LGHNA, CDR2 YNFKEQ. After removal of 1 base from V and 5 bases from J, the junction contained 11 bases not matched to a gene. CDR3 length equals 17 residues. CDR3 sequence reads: CASSQVFLSGGQETQYF. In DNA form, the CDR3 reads TGTGCCAGCAGCCAAGTGTTCTTGAGCGGGGGGCAGGAGACCCAGTACTTC.

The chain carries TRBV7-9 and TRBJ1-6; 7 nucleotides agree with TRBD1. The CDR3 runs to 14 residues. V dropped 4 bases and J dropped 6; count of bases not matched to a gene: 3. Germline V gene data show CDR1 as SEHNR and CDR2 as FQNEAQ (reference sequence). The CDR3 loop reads CASSSGQSNSPLHF. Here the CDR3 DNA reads TGTGCCAGCAGCTCGGGACAGAGTAATTCACCCCTCCACTTT.

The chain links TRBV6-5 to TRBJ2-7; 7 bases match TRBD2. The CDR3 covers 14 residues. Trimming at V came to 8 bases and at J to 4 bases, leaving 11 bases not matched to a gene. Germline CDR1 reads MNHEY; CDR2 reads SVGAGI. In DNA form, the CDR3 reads TGTGCCAGCGCCCCCGGGGGGTCCTGGTACGAGCAGTACTTC. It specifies CASAPGGSWYEQYF.

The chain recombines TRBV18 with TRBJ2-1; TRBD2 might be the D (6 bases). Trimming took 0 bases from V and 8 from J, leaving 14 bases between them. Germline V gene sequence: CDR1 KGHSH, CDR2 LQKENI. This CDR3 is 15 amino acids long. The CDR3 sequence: CASSPPSTSQDEQFF. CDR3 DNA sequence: TGTGCCAGCTCACCACCTTCTACTAGCCAGGATGAGCAGTTCTTC.

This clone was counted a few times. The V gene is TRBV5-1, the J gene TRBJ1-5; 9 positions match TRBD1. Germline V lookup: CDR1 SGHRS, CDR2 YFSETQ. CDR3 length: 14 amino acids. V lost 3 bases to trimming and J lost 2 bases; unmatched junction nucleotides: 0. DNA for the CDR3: TGCGCCAGCAGCTGGACAGGGGGCAATCAGCCCCAGCATTTT. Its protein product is CASSWTGGNQPQHF. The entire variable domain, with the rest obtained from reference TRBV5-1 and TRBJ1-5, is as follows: KAGVTQTPRYLIKTRGQQVTLSCSPISGHRSVSWYQQTPGQGLQFLFEYFSETQRNKGNFPGRFSGRQFSNSRSEMNVSTLELGDSALYLCASSWTGGNQPQHFGDGTRLSIL.

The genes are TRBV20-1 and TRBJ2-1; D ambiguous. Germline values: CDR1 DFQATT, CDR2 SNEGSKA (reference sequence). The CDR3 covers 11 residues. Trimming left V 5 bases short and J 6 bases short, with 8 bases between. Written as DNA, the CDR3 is TGCAGTGCTCGCTACGCCAATGAGCAGTTCTTC. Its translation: CSARYANEQFF.

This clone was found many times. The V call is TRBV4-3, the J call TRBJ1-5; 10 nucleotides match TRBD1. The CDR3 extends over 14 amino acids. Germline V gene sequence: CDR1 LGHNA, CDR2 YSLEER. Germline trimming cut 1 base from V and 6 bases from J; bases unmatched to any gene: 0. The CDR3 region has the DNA TGCGCCAGCAGCCAAGGGACAGGGGGTCAGCCCCAGCATTTT. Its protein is CASSQGTGGQPQHF.

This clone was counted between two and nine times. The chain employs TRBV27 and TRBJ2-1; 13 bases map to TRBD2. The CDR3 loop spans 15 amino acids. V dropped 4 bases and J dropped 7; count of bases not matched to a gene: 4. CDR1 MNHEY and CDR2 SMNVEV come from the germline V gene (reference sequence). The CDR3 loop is CASSSTSGGVNEQFF. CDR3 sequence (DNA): TGTGCCAGCAGTTCTACTAGCGGGGGGGTAAATGAGCAGTTCTTC.